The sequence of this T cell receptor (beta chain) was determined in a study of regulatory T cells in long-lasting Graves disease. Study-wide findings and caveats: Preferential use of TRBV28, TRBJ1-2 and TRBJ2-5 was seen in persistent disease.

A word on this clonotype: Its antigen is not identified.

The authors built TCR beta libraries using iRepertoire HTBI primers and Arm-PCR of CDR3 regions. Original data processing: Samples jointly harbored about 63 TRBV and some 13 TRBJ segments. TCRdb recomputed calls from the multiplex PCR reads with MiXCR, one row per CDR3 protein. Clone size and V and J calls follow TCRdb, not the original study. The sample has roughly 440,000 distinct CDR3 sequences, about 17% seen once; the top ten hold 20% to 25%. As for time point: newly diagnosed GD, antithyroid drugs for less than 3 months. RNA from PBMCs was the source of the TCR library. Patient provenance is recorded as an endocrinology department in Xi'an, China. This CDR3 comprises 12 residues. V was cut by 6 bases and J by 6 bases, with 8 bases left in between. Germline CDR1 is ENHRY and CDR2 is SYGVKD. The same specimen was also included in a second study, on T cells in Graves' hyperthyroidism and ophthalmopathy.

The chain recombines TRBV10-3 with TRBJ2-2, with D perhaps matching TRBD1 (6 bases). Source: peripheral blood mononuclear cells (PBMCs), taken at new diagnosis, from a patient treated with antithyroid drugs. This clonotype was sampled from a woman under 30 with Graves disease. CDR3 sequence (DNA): TGTGCCATCAGAGGGGGACCCGGGGAGCTGTTTTTT. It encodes CAIRGGPGELFF.